The present entry profiles one T cell receptor (beta chain) with its context. Clones were read by immunoSEQ multiplex PCR, and TCRdb kept only the in-frame ones, dropping some. The table records roughly 12,000 clones, 94% of them present only once. The data originate from a study of technical replicates of blood from a handful of donors. In germline, CDR1 is WSHSY, CDR2 SAAADI. CDR3 length: 13 residues. Between the trimmed V and J ends, which lost 8 bases and 4 bases, there was a span of 13 bases. This clonotype was sampled from a human donor in good health. The sample taken for sequencing was PBMCs. This chain links TRBV10-2 with TRBJ2-3; D call uncertain. The CDR3 reads CASEELSSDTQYF. The CDR3, as DNA: TGCGCCAGCGAGGAGCTCTCATCAGATACGCAGTATTTT.